This T cell receptor beta chain is from a study of blood T cells in healthy people across ages. Background on the study: Using template switching, researchers captured about one barcoded beta molecule for each two T cells.

Germline CDR1 is MNHNS and CDR2 is SASEGT. The CDR3 runs 16 residues. The V end was cut by 1 base, the J end by 9 bases, with 19 bases between. Details on this clonotype: What it binds is not known.

With a J-beta primer mix and a sample-barcoded 5' primer, a second PCR ran about 7 to 12 cycles. The template-switch adaptor, which had 12 random nucleotides, put a tag on each cDNA molecule. TCRdb reanalysed the 5' RACE reads using MiXCR and keeps one entry per CDR3 protein. Of approximately 1,000,000 distinct CDR3 sequences in the sample, around two fifths were seen once. The study, taken as a whole, reports: Aged donors had fewer naive CD4+ cells and lower diversity than long-lived donors. The donors' CMV status was not determined, possibly confounding changes in expanded clonotypes.

Sequences were obtained from blood. The chain combines TRBV6-1 with TRBJ2-1, with a weak D call TRBD1 (6 bases). This clonotype was sampled from a young man in good health. CDR3 bases: TGTGCCAGCAGTGAAGGGGGGTGGGGGCGGTCGGCTGAGCAGTTCTTC. Amino acid sequence: CASSEGGWGRSAEQFF.